This record covers a single T cell receptor (beta chain). There are 13 residues in the CDR3. V was clipped by 4 bases and J by 4 bases; unmatched bases: 3. Germline CDR1 reads SGDLS; CDR2 reads YYNGEE. Indicated treatment: about 20 received Ad26.COV2.S at low or high dose, single or two shots; roughly five received placebo; per-sample allocation not given. At day 63 after the first vaccine or placebo injection, samples were drawn. An adult aged 18-55 years in Boston served as the donor. The data stem from a study of Ad26.COV2.S vaccination and SARS-CoV-2 variants. Study-level information: Donor was in the COV1001 Ad26.COV2.S trial arm. Intramuscular Ad26.COV2.S at 5x10^10 or 1x10^11 viral particles.

Sequenced by immunoSEQ multiplex PCR; TCRdb stores in-frame clones only, minus some. Of more than 300,000 clones listed, about 89% are singletons. The material sequenced was peripheral blood, taken in a trial of Ad26.COV2.S vaccine versus placebo. This chain links TRBV9 with TRBJ2-3, with 7 bases identical to TRBD2. This clonotype was sampled from a person aged 18-60 years who received the Ad26.COV2.S COVID-19 vaccine or a placebo. CDR3 region: CASSLTSADTQYF. The DNA for the CDR3 is TGTGCCAGCAGCCTAACTAGCGCAGATACGCAGTATTTT.